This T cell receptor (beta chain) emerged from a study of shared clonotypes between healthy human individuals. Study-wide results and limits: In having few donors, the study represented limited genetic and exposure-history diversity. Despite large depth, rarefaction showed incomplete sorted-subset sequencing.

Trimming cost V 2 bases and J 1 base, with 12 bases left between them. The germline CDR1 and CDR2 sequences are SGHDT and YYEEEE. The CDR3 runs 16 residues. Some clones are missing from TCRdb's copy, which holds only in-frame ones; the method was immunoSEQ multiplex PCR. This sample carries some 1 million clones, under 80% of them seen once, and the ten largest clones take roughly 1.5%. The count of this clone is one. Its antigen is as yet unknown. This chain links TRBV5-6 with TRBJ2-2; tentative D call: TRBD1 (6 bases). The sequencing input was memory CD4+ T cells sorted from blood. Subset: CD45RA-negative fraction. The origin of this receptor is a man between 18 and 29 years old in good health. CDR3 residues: CASSFTGTMNTGELFF. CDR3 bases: TGTGCCAGCAGCTTTACCGGGACAATGAACACCGGGGAGCTGTTTTTT.